Below are 21 T cell receptor beta chains sequenced from a single sample in a study of T cell repertoires in cytomegalovirus infection. Their target antigens are unknown. TCRdb re-called the reads with MiXCR, one entry per CDR3 protein. The sample lists 700,000 to 900,000 distinct CDR3 sequences, under 35% occurring once. This specimen consisted of cultured CD8+ T cells from PBMCs, obtained from culture after CMV antigen stimulation. The receptors originated from a human donor in good health (CMV status not recorded). Some clones in this sample may be carry-over from other donors' samples.

This clonotype was found a few times. The chain is built from TRBV27 and TRBJ1-3; unclear D gene. CDR1 is MNHEY, CDR2 SMNVEV, per germline (reference sequence). This CDR3 region has 13 residues. The V end was cut by 4 bases, the J end by 7 bases, with 11 bases between. This CDR3 reads CASSWRLGNTIYF. The CDR3 nucleotides read TGTGCCAGCAGTTGGCGGCTCGGGAACACCATATATTTT.

This clonotype has more than one count but fewer than ten. J is TRBJ2-1 and V is TRBV6-2 or TRBV6-3; 10 nucleotides match TRBD1. Trimming took 7 bases from V and 9 from J; bases not matched to a gene: 9. This CDR3 is built from 14 residues. Germline V CDR1 and CDR2: MNHEY, SVGEGT. This CDR3 reads CASNSDRGTGEQFF. For the CDR3, the DNA is TGTGCCAGCAATTCGGACAGGGGGACGGGTGAGCAGTTCTTC.

This clonotype was counted between two and nine times. The chain has TRBV6-1 and TRBJ2-7; D possibly corresponds to TRBD1 (6 bases). Looked up from germline, CDR1 is MNHNS and CDR2 is SASEGT. The germline V and J ends were trimmed by 3 bases and 5 bases, with 8 bases remaining between them. The CDR3 totals 12 residues. CDR3 nucleotide sequence: TGTGCCAGCAGTGACTGGGGGCACGAGCAGTACTTC. Protein sequence: CASSDWGHEQYF.

This clonotype was picked up many times. The chain combines TRBV7-6 with TRBJ2-5; a possible D gene is TRBD2 (7 bases). Germline V gene sequence: CDR1 SGHVS, CDR2 FNYEAQ. The CDR3 sequence is 15 residues long. V dropped 5 bases and J dropped 5 bases, with 18 bases sitting between them. CDR3 sequence (DNA): TGTGCCAGCAGCCCGGCCTGGGGGGGCAGCGAGACCCAGTACTTC. Its translation is CASSPAWGGSETQYF.

The chain uses TRBV27 and TRBJ1-4; 10 positions agree with TRBD1. The germline V gene encodes CDR1 MNHEY and CDR2 SMNVEV (reference sequence). J gave up 8 bases and V 9 bases, and 6 bases lay outside the gene matches. CDR3 length equals 13 residues. CDR3 nucleotide sequence: TGTGCCAGTCGACAGGGGGCTTGGGAAAAACTGTTTTTT. Protein sequence: CASRQGAWEKLFF.

V usage is TRBV19 and J usage is TRBJ1-4; D remains unclear. The CDR3 covers 14 residues. Germline CDR1 LNHDA, CDR2 SQIVND (reference sequence). V was shortened by 7 bases and J by 3 bases, with 12 bases between the two germline ends. CDR3 in amino acids: CASIGRRANEKLFF. CDR3 DNA: TGTGCCAGTATAGGCCGCCGGGCTAATGAAAAACTGTTTTTT.

J is TRBJ1-2 and V is TRBV10-3; the match to TRBD1 covers 7 bases. The ends lost 3 bases at V and 0 bases at J; junction bases unmatched: 4. Per the germline V gene, CDR1 is ENHRY and CDR2 is SYGVKD. This CDR3 spans 15 amino acids. CDR3 sequence: CAISDGTATNYGYTF. For the CDR3, the DNA is TGTGCCATCAGTGACGGGACAGCTACTAACTATGGCTACACCTTC.

The J gene is TRBJ1-2, the V gene TRBV20-1, with D uncertain. Trimming shortened V by 5 bases and J by 4 bases, and 11 bases separated the two germline ends. The CDR3 sequence is 12 residues long. Germline V CDR1 and CDR2: DFQATT, SNEGSKA (reference sequence). CDR3: CSASPAFYGYTF. As DNA, the CDR3 is TGCAGTGCTTCCCCGGCCTTCTATGGCTACACCTTC.

The V gene is TRBV27, the J gene TRBJ1-1; D remains unclear. Germline CDR1 reads MNHEY; CDR2 reads SMNVEV (reference sequence). Trimming took 5 bases from V and 0 from J, leaving 10 bases between them. There are 14 residues in the CDR3. CDR3 sequence (DNA): TGTGCCAGCAGTAAGGGCAGAATGAACACTGAAGCTTTCTTT. Protein: CASSKGRMNTEAFF.

The genes are TRBV12-3 or TRBV12-4 and TRBJ2-6; D unresolved. V dropped 5 bases and J dropped 0 bases, with 11 bases sitting between them. The CDR3 is 16 amino acids. The CDR3 spells CASSPHPGSGANVLTF. CDR3 nucleotide sequence: TGTGCCAGCAGTCCCCACCCGGGCTCTGGGGCCAACGTCCTGACTTTC.

Note on this clonotype: A much larger clone lies a single base off, so this may be a read error. The rearrangement uses TRBV12-3 or TRBV12-4 and TRBJ2-5; TRBD1 is a possible D gene (6 bases). CDR3 length: 13 amino acids. The CDR3 coding sequence is TGTGCCAGCAGGGGGACACCTCAAGAGACCCGGTACTTC. Its protein product is CASRGTPQETRYF.

The chain recombines TRBV4-1 with TRBJ1-2; possible D gene TRBD1, 5 bases. The germline CDR1 and CDR2 sequences are MGHRA and YSYEKL. The CDR3 loop spans 15 amino acids. The V end lost 0 bases, the J end lost 6 bases, and 14 bases lay between the germline ends. The CDR3 is CASSQDRAGLDGYTF. CDR3 in DNA: TGCGCCAGCAGCCAAGATCGGGCAGGGTTGGATGGCTACACCTTC.

The V and J genes are TRBV7-6 and TRBJ2-1; D is ambiguous. The CDR3 runs to 14 residues. Germline-derived CDR1 and CDR2 are SGHVS and FNYEAQ. V was clipped by 0 bases and J by 6 bases, with 9 bases between them. CDR3 sequence (DNA): TGTGCCAGCAGCTTAGCGCATACGACCAATGAGCAGTTCTTC. Translation: CASSLAHTTNEQFF.

J is TRBJ1-5 and V is TRBV6-1; TRBD1 is a possible D gene (6 bases). The CDR3 consists of 15 residues. The germline CDR1 and CDR2 sequences are MNHNS and SASEGT. Trimming shortened V by 7 bases and J by 1 base, and 14 bases separated the two germline ends. CDR3 bases: TGTGCCAGCAACGACCGGGGGGCGAGCAATCAGCCCCAGCATTTT. Translated, it gives CASNDRGASNQPQHF.

This chain connects TRBV7-2 to TRBJ2-7, with 8 nucleotides matching TRBD2. V shed 1 base and J 4 bases; nucleotides not matched to a gene: 6. The CDR3 is 15 residues long. Germline V gene data show CDR1 as SGHTA and CDR2 as FQGNSA. CDR3 nucleotides: TGTGCCAGCAGCTTAGAGAGCGGGGGTTATTACGAGCAGTACTTC. Its protein product is CASSLESGGYYEQYF.

The rearrangement links TRBV9 to TRBJ1-2, with 7 positions matching TRBD1. The V and J ends lost 3 bases and 6 bases, in that order; junction bases with no gene match: 14. The germline V gene has CDR1 SGDLS and CDR2 YYNGEE. The CDR3 length is 16 residues. The chain's CDR3 is CASSGGGDTGEHGYTF. The CDR3 DNA reads TGTGCCAGCAGCGGGGGTGGGGATACAGGGGAGCATGGCTACACCTTC.

V usage is TRBV7-6 and J usage is TRBJ2-1; 8 bases line up with TRBD2. The V gene's germline CDR1 is SGHVS and CDR2 FNYEAQ. The CDR3 is made up of 14 amino acids. Unmatched junction bases numbered 7, after V lost 4 bases and J lost 8 bases. DNA of the CDR3: TGTGCCAGCAGCTCGGGAGGGGGGAGTGATGAGCAGTTCTTC. Translating it yields CASSSGGGSDEQFF.

Many counts were recorded for this clonotype. The chain uses TRBV7-6 and TRBJ2-1; D assignment may be TRBD1 or TRBD2 (5 bases each). Trimming shortened V by 1 base and J by 7 bases, and 20 bases separated the two germline ends. CDR1 SGHVS and CDR2 FNYEAQ come from the germline V gene. The CDR3 is 17 amino acids. The CDR3 protein is CASSLGDATLAGNEQFF. The CDR3 DNA reads as TGTGCCAGCAGCTTAGGGGACGCTACGCTTGCCGGTAATGAGCAGTTCTTC.

V is TRBV6-2 or TRBV6-3 and J is TRBJ2-7; TRBD2 matches 7 bases. The germline V gene has CDR1 MNHEY and CDR2 SVGEGT. The CDR3 length is 13 residues. Trimming cost V 5 bases and J 5 bases; bases outside gene matches: 6. The DNA for the CDR3 is TGTGCCAGCAGTACGCCCCGGGAGGACGAGCAGTACGTC. This translates into CASSTPREDEQYV.

This rearrangement joins TRBV5-3 to TRBJ2-7, with 7 bases aligning to TRBD1. TRBV5-3 has ORF status, its function being uncertain. The CDR3 is 12 residues long. The CDR3 DNA sequence: TGTGCCAGCAGCCCAGGGGGACCCATGTCCTCCGTC. Translating gives CASSPGGPMSSV.

V and J are TRBV6-5 and TRBJ1-1; TRBD1 is a possible D gene (5 bases). Trimming pared 6 bases from V and 8 bases from J, leaving 19 bases between. This CDR3 region has 14 residues. From germline, CDR1 is MNHEY and CDR2 SVGAGI. CDR3 amino acids: CASSLRTPDKEAFF. CDR3 nucleotides: TGTGCCAGCAGCCTCCGGACACCGGACAAAGAAGCTTTCTTT.